Only one count was recorded for the clone carrying this TCR beta chain. The data were obtained in a study of CD8 T cells in Susac syndrome. Random hexamers primed reverse transcription of about 0.5 to 1 ug RNA. Amplification of TCR beta CDR3 spanned 54 Vbeta and 13 Jbeta via immunoSEQ multiplex PCR. TCRdb independently ran MiXCR on the immunoSEQ multiplex PCR reads; one entry per CDR3 protein. The profile shows 150,000 to 200,000 distinct CDR3 sequences, about 93% of them singletons. V was clipped by 3 bases and J by 5 bases; unmatched bases: 5. Germline V gene sequence: CDR1 SGDLS, CDR2 YYNGEE. This CDR3 comprises 15 residues. Sequencing of TCR beta covered CD8+ and CD4+ T cells obtained from blood. Controls were age- and sex-matched healthy donors. Negative magnetic isolation gave CD8+ and CD4+ cells; FACS enriched CD8+ TEMRA.

The chain employs TRBV9 and TRBJ2-1, with 10 bases lining up with TRBD2. This clonotype was obtained from a human donor in good health. Sequencing was performed on CD4+ T cells from PBMCs. The CDR3 loop reads CASSAAGGHNNEQFF. The CDR3 coding sequence is TGTGCCAGCAGCGCAGCGGGGGGGCATAACAATGAGCAGTTCTTC.